The 18 T cell receptor beta chains reported below all come from one sample, sequenced in a study of breast tumors, draining lymph nodes, adjacent tissues. Samples came from axillary lymph nodes draining the breast cancer. One entry per CDR3 protein, called by TCRdb with MiXCR from the multiplex PCR reads. The sample records over 250,000 distinct CDR3 sequences, 30% being singletons. The sample was axillary lymph node tissue. All receptors come from a female donor with breast cancer. Some clones in this sample may be carry-over from other donors' samples.

At least ten counts were recorded for this clonotype. The J gene is TRBJ2-7, the V gene TRBV18, with D unresolved. CDR3 size: 12 residues. Deletions cut 3 bases from V and 6 bases from J, with 9 bases between. In germline, CDR1 is KGHSH, CDR2 LQKENI. The DNA of the CDR3 is TGTGCCAGCTCACCGTCGCCATCCGAGCAGTACTTC. It yields the protein CASSPSPSEQYF.

DNA for the CDR3: TGTGCCAGCAGTTTAGCACGGAGGCACACCTTC. Its protein is CASSLARRHTF. This chain joins TRBV28 and TRBJ1-2, with D uncertain. Germline V gene lookup returns CDR1 MDHEN and CDR2 SYDVKM. The ends were cut back, 2 bases at V and 12 bases at J, with 10 bases in the middle. The CDR3 spans 11 residues.

The sample holds many counts of this clonotype. The rearrangement uses TRBV12-3 or TRBV12-4 and TRBJ2-7, with 10 positions matching TRBD2. This CDR3 is built from 14 residues. Trimming cost V 6 bases and J 1 base; bases outside gene matches: 3. In DNA form, the CDR3 reads TGTGCCAGCAGCGGGACTAGCGTATCCTACGAGCAGTACTTC. Its translation is CASSGTSVSYEQYF.

The chain recombines TRBV19 with TRBJ2-1; D possibly matches TRBD1 or TRBD2 (6 bases each). The germline V gene encodes CDR1 LNHDA and CDR2 SQIVND (reference sequence). The CDR3 consists of 16 residues. With 2 bases removed from V and 10 bases from J, the gap between germline ends came to 21 bases. The CDR3 protein is CASSIPGAASDLEQFF. In nucleotides, the CDR3 is TGTGCCAGTAGTATACCGGGGGCTGCATCCGATCTAGAGCAGTTCTTC.

The chain employs TRBV20-1 and TRBJ1-2, with D possibly being TRBD1 (6 bases). In germline, CDR1 is DFQATT, CDR2 SNEGSKA (reference sequence). This CDR3 is built from 9 residues. The CDR3 spells CWRGGGYTF. CDR3 sequence (DNA): TGCTGGAGAGGGGGGGGCTACACCTTC.

This clonotype appeared many times. The V gene is TRBV20-1, the J gene TRBJ1-2, with D possibly TRBD1 on 5 matching bases. Trimming shortened V by 3 bases and J by 4 bases, and 12 bases separated the two germline ends. The CDR3 has 13 residues. The germline V gene has CDR1 DFQATT and CDR2 SNEGSKA (reference sequence). As DNA, the CDR3 is TGCAGTGCTAGGAATCCGGGGGGCTATGGCTACACCTTC. Its translation: CSARNPGGYGYTF.

There are many counts of this clonotype. The chain is built from TRBV20-1 and TRBJ2-2; D ambiguous. The CDR3 has 17 amino acids. The germline V gene encodes CDR1 DFQATT and CDR2 SNEGSKA (reference sequence). Trimming cost V 0 bases and J 3 bases, with 17 bases left between them. Here the CDR3 DNA reads TGCAGTGCTAGAGAGCGGACGTTCAAAGGTGACACCGGGGAGCTGTTTTTT. This encodes CSARERTFKGDTGELFF.

This clonotype occurred a few times. The genes are TRBV6-2 or TRBV6-3 and TRBJ2-2, with D possibly TRBD2 on 5 matching bases. The CDR3 spans 16 residues. Germline CDR1 reads MNHEY; CDR2 reads SVGEGT. Trimming left V 5 bases short and J 8 bases short, with 21 bases between. In DNA form, the CDR3 reads TGTGCCAGCAGTCGGGTTCCAGACTTTCGGGGTGGGGAGCTGTTTTTT. Translating gives CASSRVPDFRGGELFF.

In its sample, this clonotype was seen many times. The chain has TRBV5-8 and TRBJ2-3; D perhaps matches TRBD2 (7 bases). Per the germline V gene, CDR1 is SGHTS and CDR2 is YDEGEE. V lost 4 bases and J 3 bases, leaving 24 bases between the germline ends. The CDR3 covers 18 residues. CDR3 DNA: TGTGCCAGCAGCACAGAACTTAGGGGGGAGGGCCGGACAGATACGCAGTATTTT. Translated, it gives CASSTELRGEGRTDTQYF.

A note on this clonotype: This could be a read error, since a much larger clone is one nucleotide away. The CDR3 reads CASSLVPGPGPETQYF. CDR3 sequence (DNA): TGTGCCAGCAGCCTTGTACCGGGACCGGGACCAGAGACCCAGTACTTC. The gene calls are TRBV11-2 and TRBJ2-5; D is tentatively TRBD1 or TRBD2 (5 bases each). The CDR3 sequence is 16 residues long. The V end was cut by 5 bases, the J end by 4 bases, with 20 bases between. CDR1 SGHAT and CDR2 FQNNGV come from the germline V gene.

The V call is TRBV20-1, the J call TRBJ1-1; D not certain. V shed 3 bases and J shed 0 bases, with 8 bases lying between them. This CDR3 comprises 13 residues. Germline V gives CDR1 DFQATT, CDR2 SNEGSKA (reference sequence). CDR3 sequence (DNA): TGCAGTGCTAGGGGTTGGGTGAACACTGAAGCTTTCTTT. Residues: CSARGWVNTEAFF.

The V call is TRBV7-8, the J call TRBJ2-5; perhaps TRBD2 as D (5 bases). Deletions cut 0 bases from V and 4 bases from J, with 12 bases between. Germline V gene lookup returns CDR1 SGHVS and CDR2 FQNEAQ. This CDR3 has 15 residues. The CDR3 protein is CASSLARAAGETQYF. The CDR3 DNA follows: TGTGCCAGCAGCTTAGCGCGGGCCGCGGGAGAGACCCAGTACTTC.

This clonotype was seen many times. Sequence at one end of the junction differs from germline and may be a read error. The V call is TRBV7-7, the J call TRBJ1-6; perhaps TRBD1 as D (5 bases). Germline lookup yields CDR1 SSHAT and CDR2 FNYEAQ (reference sequence). The CDR3 is 13 amino acids. The CDR3, as DNA: TGTGCTAGCAGCTCGGGACGAAACTCACCCCTCCACTTT. Amino acids: CASSSGRNSPLHF.

This clonotype was recorded many times. The chain is built from TRBV10-3 and TRBJ2-3, with 8 bases fitting TRBD1. The CDR3 has 13 amino acids. Germline CDR1 reads ENHRY; CDR2 reads SYGVKD. V dropped 8 bases and J dropped 0; count of bases not matched to a gene: 1. The CDR3: CAIRTGSTDTQYF. CDR3 bases: TGTGCCATCCGGACAGGGAGCACAGATACGCAGTATTTT.

This clonotype was picked up many times. The chain combines TRBV20-1 with TRBJ2-1; D is undetermined. With 4 bases removed from V and 2 bases from J, the gap between germline ends came to 12 bases. The CDR3 runs to 14 residues. Germline CDR1 and CDR2: DFQATT and SNEGSKA (reference sequence). CDR3 DNA sequence: TGCAGTGCTATCCCGGTCACACCCTACAATGAGCAGTTCTTC. Amino acids: CSAIPVTPYNEQFF.

This clonotype was found many times. The J gene is TRBJ2-5, the V gene TRBV19; 9 bases match TRBD2. Germline CDR1 is LNHDA and CDR2 is SQIVND (reference sequence). This CDR3 is built from 18 residues. V was pared by 0 bases and J by 5 bases, with 13 bases of the junction left unmatched. CDR3 bases: TGTGCCAGTAGTATAGATCAAGGGGGCAGCGGGAGGAAGGAGACCCAGTACTTC. This translates into CASSIDQGGSGRKETQYF.

Remarks on this clonotype: This may stem from a read error, because a much larger clone lies one nucleotide away. V and J are TRBV7-9 and TRBJ2-7, with 8 positions matching TRBD2. V shed 2 bases, J shed 6 bases, and the junction held 9 bases outside the gene matches. Germline-derived CDR1 and CDR2 are SEHNR and FQNEAQ (reference sequence). The CDR3 length is 15 residues. Here the CDR3 reads CASSLFGGGSGEQYF. In DNA form, the CDR3 reads TGTGCCAGCAGCTTATTTGGCGGGGGGTCTGGCGAGCAGTACTTC. The full variable domain, its missing parts supplied by reference TRBV7-9 and TRBJ2-7, is DTGVSQNPRHKITKRGQNVTFRCDPISEHNRLYWYRQTLGQGPEFLTYFQNEAQLEKSRLLSDRFSAERPKGSFSTLEIQRTEQGDSAMYLCASSLFGGGSGEQYFGPGTRLTVT.

This clonotype has ten or more counts. This sequence joins TRBV20-1 and TRBJ1-5; the D is unclear. CDR1 DFQATT and CDR2 SNEGSKA come from the germline V gene (reference sequence). The CDR3 runs to 13 residues. V was clipped by 7 bases and J by 0 bases, with 10 bases between them. The CDR3 nucleotides read TGCAGTGGAAGAGCTTATAGCAATCAGCCCCAGCATTTT. This encodes CSGRAYSNQPQHF.